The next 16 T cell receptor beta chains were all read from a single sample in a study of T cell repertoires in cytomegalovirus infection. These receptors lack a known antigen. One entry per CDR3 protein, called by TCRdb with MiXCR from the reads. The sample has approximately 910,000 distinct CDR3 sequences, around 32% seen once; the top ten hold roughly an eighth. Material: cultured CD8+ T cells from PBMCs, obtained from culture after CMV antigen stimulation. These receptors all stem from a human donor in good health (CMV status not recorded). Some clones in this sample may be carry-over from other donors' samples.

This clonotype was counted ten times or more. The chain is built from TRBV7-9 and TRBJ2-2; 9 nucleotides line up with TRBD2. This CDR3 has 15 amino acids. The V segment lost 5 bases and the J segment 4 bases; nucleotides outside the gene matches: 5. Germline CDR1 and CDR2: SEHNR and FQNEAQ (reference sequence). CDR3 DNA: TGTGCCAGCAGCACGCTAGCGGGGATCACCGGGGAGCTGTTTTTT. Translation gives CASSTLAGITGELFF.

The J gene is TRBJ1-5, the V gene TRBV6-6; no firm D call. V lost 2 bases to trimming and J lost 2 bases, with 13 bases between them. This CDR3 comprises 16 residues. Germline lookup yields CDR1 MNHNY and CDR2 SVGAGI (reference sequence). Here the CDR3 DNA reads TGTGCCAGCAGTTACACGCCTTGGGGTCGCAATCAGCCCCAGCATTTT. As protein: CASSYTPWGRNQPQHF.

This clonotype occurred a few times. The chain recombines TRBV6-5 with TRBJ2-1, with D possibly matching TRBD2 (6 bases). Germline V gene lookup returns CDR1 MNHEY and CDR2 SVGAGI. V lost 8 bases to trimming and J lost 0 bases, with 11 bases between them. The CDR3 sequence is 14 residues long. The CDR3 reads CASGRHSSYNEQFF. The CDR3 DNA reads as TGTGCCAGCGGGAGGCACTCCTCCTACAATGAGCAGTTCTTC.

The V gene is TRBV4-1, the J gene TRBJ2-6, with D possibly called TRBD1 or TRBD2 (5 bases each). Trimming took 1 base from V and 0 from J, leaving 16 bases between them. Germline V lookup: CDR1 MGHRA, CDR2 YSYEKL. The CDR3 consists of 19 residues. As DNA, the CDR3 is TGCGCCAGCAGCCAAGGGCCGGGGCAGGGAAGCTCTGGGGCCAACGTCCTGACTTTC. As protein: CASSQGPGQGSSGANVLTF.

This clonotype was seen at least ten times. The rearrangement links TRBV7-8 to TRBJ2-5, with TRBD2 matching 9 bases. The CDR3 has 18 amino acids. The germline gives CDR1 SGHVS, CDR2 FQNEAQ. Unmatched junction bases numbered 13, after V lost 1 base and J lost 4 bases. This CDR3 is CASSLEYGASGVGETQYF. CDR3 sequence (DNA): TGTGCCAGCAGCTTAGAGTACGGGGCTAGCGGGGTTGGAGAGACCCAGTACTTC.

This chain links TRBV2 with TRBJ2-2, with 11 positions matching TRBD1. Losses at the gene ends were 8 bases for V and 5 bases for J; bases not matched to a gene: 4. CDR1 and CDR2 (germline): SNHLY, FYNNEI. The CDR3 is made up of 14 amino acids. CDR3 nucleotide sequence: TGTGCCAGCTTCCGGGACAGGGGGACCGGGGAGCTGTTTTTT. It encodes CASFRDRGTGELFF.

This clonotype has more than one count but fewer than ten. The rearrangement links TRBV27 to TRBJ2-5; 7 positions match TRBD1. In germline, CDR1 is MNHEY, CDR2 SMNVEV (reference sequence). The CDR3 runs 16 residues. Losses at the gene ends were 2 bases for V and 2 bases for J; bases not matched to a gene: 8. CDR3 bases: TGTGCCAGCAGTTTAGGGGCAGGGGGACCTCAAGAGACCCAGTACTTC. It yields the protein CASSLGAGGPQETQYF.

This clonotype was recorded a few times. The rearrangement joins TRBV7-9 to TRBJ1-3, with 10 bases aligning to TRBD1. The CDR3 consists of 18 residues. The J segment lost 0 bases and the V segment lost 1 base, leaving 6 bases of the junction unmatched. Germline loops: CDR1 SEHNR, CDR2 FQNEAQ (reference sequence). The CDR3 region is CASSLVPGQGSSGNTIYF. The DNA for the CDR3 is TGTGCCAGCAGCTTAGTCCCGGGACAGGGGAGCTCTGGAAACACCATATATTTT.

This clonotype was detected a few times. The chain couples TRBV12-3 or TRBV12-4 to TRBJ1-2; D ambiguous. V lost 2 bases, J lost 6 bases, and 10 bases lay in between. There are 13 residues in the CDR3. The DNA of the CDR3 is TGTGCCAGCAGTTTAAGCCCGGGAGATGGCTACACCTTC. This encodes CASSLSPGDGYTF.

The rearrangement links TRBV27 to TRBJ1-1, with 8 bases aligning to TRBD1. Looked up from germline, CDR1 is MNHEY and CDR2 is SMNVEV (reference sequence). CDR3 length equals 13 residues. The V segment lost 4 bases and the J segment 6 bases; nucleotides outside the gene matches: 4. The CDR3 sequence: CASSWDRWSEAFF. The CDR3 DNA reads TGTGCCAGCAGTTGGGACAGGTGGTCTGAAGCTTTCTTT.

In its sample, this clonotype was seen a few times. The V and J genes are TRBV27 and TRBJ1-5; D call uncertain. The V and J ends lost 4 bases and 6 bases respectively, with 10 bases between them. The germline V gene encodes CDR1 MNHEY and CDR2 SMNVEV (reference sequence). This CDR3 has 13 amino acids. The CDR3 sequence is CASSSTPFQPQHF. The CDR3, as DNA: TGTGCCAGCAGTTCTACCCCTTTTCAGCCCCAGCATTTT.

Here the CDR3 DNA reads TGCGCCAGCAGCTTGTGGGGATTAGGGGATTTTGACACTGAAGCTTTCTTT. Amino acids: CASSLWGLGDFDTEAFF. The chain couples TRBV5-1 to TRBJ1-1; maybe TRBD1 (5 bases). Germline loops: CDR1 SGHRS, CDR2 YFSETQ. The V and J ends lost 1 base and 3 bases respectively, with 19 bases between them. CDR3 length equals 17 residues.

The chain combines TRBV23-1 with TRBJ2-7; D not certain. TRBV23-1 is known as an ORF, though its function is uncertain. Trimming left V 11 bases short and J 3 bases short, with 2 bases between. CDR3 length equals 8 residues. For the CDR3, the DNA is TGCGCCGGCTACGAGCAGTACTTC. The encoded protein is CAGYEQYF.

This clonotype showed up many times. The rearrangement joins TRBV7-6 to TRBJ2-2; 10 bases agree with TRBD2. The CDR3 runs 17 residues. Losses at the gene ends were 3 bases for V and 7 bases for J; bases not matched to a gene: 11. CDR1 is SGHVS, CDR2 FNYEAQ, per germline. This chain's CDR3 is CASSLEGLAGDGGELFF. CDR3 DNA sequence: TGTGCCAGCAGCTTGGAGGGGCTAGCGGGGGACGGCGGGGAGCTGTTTTTT.

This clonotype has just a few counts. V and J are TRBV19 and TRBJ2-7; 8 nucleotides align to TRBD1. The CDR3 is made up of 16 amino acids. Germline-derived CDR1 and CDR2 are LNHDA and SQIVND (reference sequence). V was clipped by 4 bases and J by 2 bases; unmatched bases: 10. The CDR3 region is CASSNLRQGLAYEQYF. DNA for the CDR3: TGTGCCAGTAGTAATTTACGACAGGGGTTGGCCTACGAGCAGTACTTC.

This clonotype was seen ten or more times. The CDR3: CASSLDRYPYEQYF. In DNA form, the CDR3 reads TGTGCCAGCAGCTTAGACAGGTACCCCTACGAGCAGTACTTC. V is TRBV7-8 and J is TRBJ2-7; D may be TRBD1 (5 bases). The V gene's germline CDR1 is SGHVS and CDR2 FQNEAQ. Trimming took off 1 base at V and 2 bases at J, with 9 bases between the two ends. There are 14 residues in the CDR3.